Following are 2 T cell receptor beta chains from one sample sequenced in a study of CD8+ T cells in alopecia areata. Treatment indicated: oral pan-JAK inhibitor, 5-10 mg twice daily. After isolation, RNA underwent reverse transcription to generate cDNA as the sequencing template. The table came from immunoSEQ multiplex PCR; TCRdb's copy has only in-frame clones and leaves some out. The sample holds 90,000 to 100,000 clones, about 58% seen once. Source: CD8+ T cells sorted from blood, taken at week 4, from a patient treated with tofacitinib. The receptors were sampled from a human donor with alopecia areata.

In this sample, this clone turned up a few times. The J gene is TRBJ2-1, the V gene TRBV7-9; 14 bases line up with TRBD2. The length of the CDR3 is 18 residues. Germline assignment: CDR1 SEHNR and CDR2 FQNEAQ (reference sequence). The V and J ends lost 1 base and 3 bases, in that order; junction bases with no gene match: 5. The CDR3 protein is CASSLGGLAGGHYNEQFF. The CDR3 DNA reads TGTGCCAGCAGCTTAGGAGGACTAGCGGGGGGCCACTACAATGAGCAGTTCTTC. Supplemented by reference TRBV7-9 and TRBJ2-1, the full variable domain reads DTGVSQNPRHKITKRGQNVTFRCDPISEHNRLYWYRQTLGQGPEFLTYFQNEAQLEKSRLLSDRFSAERPKGSFSTLEIQRTEQGDSAMYLCASSLGGLAGGHYNEQFFGPGTRLTVL.

The chain joins TRBV7-2 to TRBJ2-7; TRBD1 might be the D (6 bases). This CDR3 has 14 residues. V lost 1 base to trimming and J lost 0 bases, with 7 bases between them. Germline V gene sequence: CDR1 SGHTA, CDR2 FQGNSA. Here the CDR3 reads CASSLGGHSYEQYF. CDR3 DNA: TGTGCCAGCAGCTTAGGGGGACACTCCTACGAGCAGTACTTC.